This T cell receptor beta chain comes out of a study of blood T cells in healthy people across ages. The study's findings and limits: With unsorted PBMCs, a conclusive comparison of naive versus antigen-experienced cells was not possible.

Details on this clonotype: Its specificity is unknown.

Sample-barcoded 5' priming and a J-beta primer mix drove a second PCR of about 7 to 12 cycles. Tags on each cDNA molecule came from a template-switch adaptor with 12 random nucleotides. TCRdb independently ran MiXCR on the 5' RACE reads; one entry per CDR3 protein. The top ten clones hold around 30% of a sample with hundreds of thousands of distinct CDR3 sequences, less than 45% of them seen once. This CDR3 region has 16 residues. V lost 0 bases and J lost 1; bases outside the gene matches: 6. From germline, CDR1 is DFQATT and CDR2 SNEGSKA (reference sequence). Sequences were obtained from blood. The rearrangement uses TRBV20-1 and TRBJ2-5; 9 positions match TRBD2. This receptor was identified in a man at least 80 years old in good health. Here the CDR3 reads CSARDRSSGIQETQYF. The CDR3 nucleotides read TGCAGTGCTAGAGATAGATCTAGCGGGATCCAAGAGACCCAGTACTTC.